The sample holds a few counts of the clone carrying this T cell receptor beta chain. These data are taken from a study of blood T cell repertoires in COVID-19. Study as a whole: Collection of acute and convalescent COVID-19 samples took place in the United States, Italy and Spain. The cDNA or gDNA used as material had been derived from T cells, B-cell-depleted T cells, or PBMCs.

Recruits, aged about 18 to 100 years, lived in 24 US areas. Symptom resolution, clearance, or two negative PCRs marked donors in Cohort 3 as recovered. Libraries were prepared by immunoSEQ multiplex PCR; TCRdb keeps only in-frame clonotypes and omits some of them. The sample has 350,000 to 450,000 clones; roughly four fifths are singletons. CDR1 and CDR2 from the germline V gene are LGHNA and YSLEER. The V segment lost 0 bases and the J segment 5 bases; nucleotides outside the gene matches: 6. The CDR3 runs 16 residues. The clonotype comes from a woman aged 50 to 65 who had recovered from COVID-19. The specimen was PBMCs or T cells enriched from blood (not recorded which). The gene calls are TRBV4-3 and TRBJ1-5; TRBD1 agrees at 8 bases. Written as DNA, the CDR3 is TGCGCCAGCAGCCAAGATTTCAGGGGGCCTTATCAGCCCCAGCATTTT. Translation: CASSQDFRGPYQPQHF.